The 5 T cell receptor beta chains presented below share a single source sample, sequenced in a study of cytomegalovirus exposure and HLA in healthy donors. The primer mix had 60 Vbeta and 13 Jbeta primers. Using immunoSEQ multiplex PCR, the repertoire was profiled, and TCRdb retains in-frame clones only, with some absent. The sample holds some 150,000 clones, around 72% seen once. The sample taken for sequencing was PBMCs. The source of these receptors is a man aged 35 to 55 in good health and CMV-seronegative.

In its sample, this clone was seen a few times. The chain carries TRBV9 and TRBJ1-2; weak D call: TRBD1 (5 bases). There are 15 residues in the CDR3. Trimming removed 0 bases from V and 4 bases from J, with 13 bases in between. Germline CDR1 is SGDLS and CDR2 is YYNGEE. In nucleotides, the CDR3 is TGTGCCAGCAGCGTAGCTACAGGCGCTCTCTATGGCTACACCTTC. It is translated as CASSVATGALYGYTF.

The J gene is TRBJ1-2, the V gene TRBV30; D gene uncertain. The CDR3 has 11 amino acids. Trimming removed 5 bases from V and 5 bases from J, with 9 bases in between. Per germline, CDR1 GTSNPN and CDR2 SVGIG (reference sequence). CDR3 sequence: CAWARMYGYTF. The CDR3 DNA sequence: TGTGCCTGGGCCAGAATGTATGGCTACACCTTC.

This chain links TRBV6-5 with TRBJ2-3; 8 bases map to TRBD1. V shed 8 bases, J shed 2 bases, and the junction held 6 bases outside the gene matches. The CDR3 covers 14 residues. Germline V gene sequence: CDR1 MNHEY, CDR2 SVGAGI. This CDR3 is CASGGTGDTDTQYF. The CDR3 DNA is TGTGCCAGCGGCGGGACAGGAGACACAGATACGCAGTATTTT.

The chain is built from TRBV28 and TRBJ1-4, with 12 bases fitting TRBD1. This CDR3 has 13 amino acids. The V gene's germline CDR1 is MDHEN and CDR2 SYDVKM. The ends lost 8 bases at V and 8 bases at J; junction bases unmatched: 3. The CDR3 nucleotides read TGTGCCAGCTGGGACAGGGGGCAGGAAAAACTGTTTTTT. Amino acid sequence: CASWDRGQEKLFF.

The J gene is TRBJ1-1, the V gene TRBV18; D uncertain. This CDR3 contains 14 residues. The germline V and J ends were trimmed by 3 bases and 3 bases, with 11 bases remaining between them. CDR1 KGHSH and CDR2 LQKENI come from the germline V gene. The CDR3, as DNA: TGTGCCAGCTCACCCACCTCCAGCGACACTGAAGCTTTCTTT. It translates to CASSPTSSDTEAFF.